This T cell receptor beta chain was retrieved from a study of blood T cell repertoires in COVID-19. Overall study context: PBMCs, B-cell-depleted T cells, or T cells were the source of the cDNA or gDNA that made up the material.

As handled by the study authors: Reference gene primer amplification gave estimated nucleated cell counts. Clones were sequenced by immunoSEQ multiplex PCR, and TCRdb holds only the in-frame ones, with some missing. Clone size and V and J calls were adopted from that table, with D and trimming inferred from the DNA. This table holds about 270,000 clones, around 82% found once. Deletions cut 0 bases from V and 0 bases from J, with 12 bases between. The CDR3 loop spans 17 amino acids. CDR1 is LNHDA, CDR2 SQIVND, per germline (reference sequence). The sample comprised peripheral blood. The chain recombines TRBV19 with TRBJ1-3; no reliable D call. This sequence originates from a woman aged 50 to 60 who had recovered from COVID-19. Here the CDR3 reads CASSIDARTFSGNTIYF. The CDR3 coding sequence is TGTGCCAGTAGTATAGATGCCCGGACTTTCTCTGGAAACACCATATATTTT.